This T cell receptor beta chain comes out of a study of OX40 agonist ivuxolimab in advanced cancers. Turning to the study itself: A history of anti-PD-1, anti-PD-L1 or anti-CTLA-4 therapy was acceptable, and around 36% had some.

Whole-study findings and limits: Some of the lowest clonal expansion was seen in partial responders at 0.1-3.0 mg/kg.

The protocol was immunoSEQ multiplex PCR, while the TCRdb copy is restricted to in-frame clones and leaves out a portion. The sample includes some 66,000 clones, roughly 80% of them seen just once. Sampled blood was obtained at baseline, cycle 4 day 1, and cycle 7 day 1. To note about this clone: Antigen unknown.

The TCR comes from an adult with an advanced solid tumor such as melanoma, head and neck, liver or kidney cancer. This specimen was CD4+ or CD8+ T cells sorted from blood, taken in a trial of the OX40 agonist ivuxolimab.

The CDR3 nucleotides read TGTGCCAGCAGCTTAGCGGGACAAGGTCCTCAGCGGCGTGGCTACACCTTC. It encodes CASSLAGQGPQRRGYTF. V usage is TRBV7-2 and J usage is TRBJ1-2; possible D gene TRBD1, 6 bases. CDR3 length: 17 residues. V lost 0 bases and J 7 bases, leaving 21 bases between the germline ends. Per the germline V gene, CDR1 is SGHTA and CDR2 is FQGNSA.